This passage covers 32 T cell receptor beta chains from one sample sequenced in a study of cytomegalovirus exposure and HLA in healthy donors. The repertoire was sequenced with immunoSEQ multiplex PCR; TCRdb's copy has only in-frame clones and lacks some. The table has about 300,000 clones, roughly 88% seen once. Input material: PBMCs. These receptors all come from a woman under 30 in good health and CMV-seronegative.

The chain links TRBV28 to TRBJ1-5, with TRBD1 matching 7 bases. This CDR3 contains 14 residues. CDR1 and CDR2 (germline): MDHEN, SYDVKM. J gave up 9 bases and V 7 bases, and 12 bases lay outside the gene matches. As DNA, the CDR3 is TGTGCCAGCACCACCGAAGGGGGCCCGGGGCCCCAGCATTTT. Protein sequence: CASTTEGGPGPQHF.

This clone was counted a single time. In DNA, the CDR3 is TGTGCCAGTAGTACCAGGACTAGAGCCTACGAGCAGTACTTC. Translated, it gives CASSTRTRAYEQYF. The rearrangement uses TRBV19 and TRBJ2-7, with 7 bases that match TRBD2. The CDR3 spans 14 residues. Per the germline V gene, CDR1 is LNHDA and CDR2 is SQIVND (reference sequence). J gave up 2 bases and V 4 bases, and 5 bases lay outside the gene matches.

This clone was found a few times. The chain couples TRBV30 to TRBJ1-2; D is ambiguous. Trimming took 4 bases from V and 9 from J, leaving 15 bases between them. Germline V lookup: CDR1 GTSNPN, CDR2 SVGIG (reference sequence). The CDR3 contains 12 residues. In nucleotides, the CDR3 is TGTGCCTGGACTCCAGGAGGGCTGAGCTACACCTTC. It translates to CAWTPGGLSYTF.

The chain combines TRBV11-3 with TRBJ2-2; possible D gene TRBD2, 6 bases. V was trimmed by 2 bases and J by 6 bases, leaving 16 bases between them. The CDR3 extends over 16 amino acids. Germline CDR1 SGHNT, CDR2 YENEEA. CDR3 sequence reads: CASSLKMAGKAGELFF. CDR3 nucleotides: TGTGCCAGCAGCTTAAAAATGGCGGGAAAGGCCGGGGAGCTGTTTTTT. The entire variable domain, with the rest obtained from reference TRBV11-3 and TRBJ2-2, is as follows: EAGVVQSPRYKIIEKKQPVAFWCNPISGHNTLYWYLQNLGQGPELLIRYENEEAVDDSQLPKDRFSAERLKGVDSTLKIQPAELGDSAVYLCASSLKMAGKAGELFFGEGSRLTVL.

The chain is built from TRBV6-5 and TRBJ2-5; TRBD1 aligns across 7 bases. V gave up 2 bases and J gave up 1 base; unmatched junction bases: 1. Germline V gene data show CDR1 as MNHEY and CDR2 as SVGAGI. The CDR3 consists of 14 residues. CDR3 loop: CASSYRDSQETQYF. In DNA form, the CDR3 reads TGTGCCAGCAGTTACCGGGACAGCCAAGAGACCCAGTACTTC.

The chain links TRBV28 to TRBJ2-6, with 7 bases lining up with TRBD1. The CDR3 loop spans 16 amino acids. Germline V CDR1 and CDR2: MDHEN, SYDVKM. Trimming took 5 bases from V and 1 from J; bases not matched to a gene: 5. In DNA, the CDR3 is TGTGCCAGCAGTCCACACAGGGGTTCTGGGGCCAACGTCCTGACTTTC. Translation gives CASSPHRGSGANVLTF.

This chain links TRBV4-1 with TRBJ2-5, with D possibly TRBD2 on 6 matching bases. Trimming took off 3 bases at V and 1 base at J, with 18 bases between the two ends. There are 17 residues in the CDR3. Looked up from germline, CDR1 is MGHRA and CDR2 is YSYEKL. CDR3 in amino acids: CASSHLPKLGGQETQYF. CDR3 nucleotides: TGCGCCAGCAGCCATCTCCCCAAGTTGGGGGGCCAAGAGACCCAGTACTTC.

The chain has TRBV14 and TRBJ2-7; unclear D gene. CDR1 and CDR2 from the germline V gene are SGHDN and FVKESK. The CDR3 extends over 15 amino acids. The germline V and J ends were trimmed by 0 bases and 2 bases, with 11 bases remaining between them. DNA of the CDR3: TGTGCCAGCAGCCAAGAAGCTTTCCCAACCTACGAGCAGTACTTC. Protein sequence: CASSQEAFPTYEQYF.

This sequence joins TRBV6-1 and TRBJ1-1, with TRBD1 matching over 7 bases. CDR1 and CDR2 from the germline V gene are MNHNS and SASEGT. The CDR3 runs 14 residues. V lost 5 bases to trimming and J lost 5 bases; unmatched junction nucleotides: 8. CDR3 DNA sequence: TGTGCCAGCAGTACCGACAGGGTTGGGACTGAAGCTTTCTTT. This gives the protein CASSTDRVGTEAFF.

V gene TRBV5-6 combines with J gene TRBJ2-1; the D gene is possibly TRBD2 (5 bases). V was trimmed by 0 bases and J by 12 bases, leaving 10 bases between them. Per the germline V gene, CDR1 is SGHDT and CDR2 is YYEEEE. There are 12 residues in the CDR3. CDR3: CASSLAGGGQFF. The CDR3 nucleotides are TGTGCCAGCAGCTTGGCTGGTGGAGGGCAGTTCTTC.

This chain uses TRBV5-1 with TRBJ1-6, with D uncertain. The CDR3 totals 16 residues. The V end lost 4 bases, the J end lost 1 base, and 12 bases lay between the germline ends. Germline V lookup: CDR1 SGHRS, CDR2 YFSETQ. The CDR3 DNA reads as TGCGCCAGCAGCGGGGATGGCGGGTCCTATAATTCACCCCTCCACTTT. Its protein product is CASSGDGGSYNSPLHF.

V gene TRBV5-1 combines with J gene TRBJ1-4; TRBD1 aligns across 11 bases. The V segment lost 0 bases and the J segment 4 bases; nucleotides outside the gene matches: 5. Looked up from germline, CDR1 is SGHRS and CDR2 is YFSETQ. This CDR3 region has 17 residues. The DNA for the CDR3 is TGCGCCAGCAGCTTGGGAGGACAGGGGGCTCGTAATGAAAAACTGTTTTTT. It is translated as CASSLGGQGARNEKLFF.

This chain joins TRBV7-9 and TRBJ1-2; TRBD1 might be the D (6 bases). In germline, CDR1 is SEHNR, CDR2 FQNEAQ (reference sequence). V was clipped by 2 bases and J by 4 bases, with 8 bases between them. The CDR3 is made up of 13 amino acids. CDR3 in amino acids: CASSLQGPYGYTF. CDR3 nucleotide sequence: TGTGCCAGCAGCTTACAGGGGCCCTATGGCTACACCTTC.

CDR3 sequence reads: CASGSSGSYEQYF. The CDR3, as DNA: TGTGCTAGTGGTTCGAGCGGGTCCTACGAGCAGTACTTC. This sequence joins TRBV12-5 and TRBJ2-7; tentative D call: TRBD2 (6 bases). The ends were cut back, 4 bases at V and 1 base at J, with 8 bases in the middle. CDR3 length: 13 amino acids. Germline V gene sequence: CDR1 LGHNT, CDR2 FRNRAP.

The J gene is TRBJ1-2, the V gene TRBV15; D unclear. Germline V gene data show CDR1 as LNHNV and CDR2 as YYDKDF (reference sequence). The CDR3 is 14 residues long. Trimming removed 1 base at V and 0 bases at J, with 6 bases between. CDR3 nucleotides: TGTGCCACCAGCAGAGCCTTAGCTAACTATGGCTACACCTTC. Translating gives CATSRALANYGYTF. Using reference TRBV15 and TRBJ1-2 for the parts outside the CDR3, the full variable domain is DAMVIQNPRYQVTQFGKPVTLSCSQTLNHNVMYWYQQKSSQAPKLLFHYYDKDFNNEADTPDNFQSRRPNTSFCFLDIRSPGLGDTAMYLCATSRALANYGYTFGSGTRLTVV.

V usage is TRBV25-1 and J usage is TRBJ2-1; tentative D call: TRBD2 (6 bases). The CDR3 consists of 13 residues. Germline CDR1 MGHDK, CDR2 SYGVNS. The germline V and J ends were trimmed by 6 bases and 2 bases, with 8 bases remaining between them. The CDR3 loop reads CASRGGTYNEQFF. The CDR3 coding sequence is TGTGCCAGCAGGGGGGGTACCTACAATGAGCAGTTCTTC.

The chain links TRBV5-8 to TRBJ2-7; TRBD2 matches at 9 bases. This CDR3 is built from 16 residues. Germline CDR1 reads SGHTS; CDR2 reads YDEGEE. J was trimmed by 2 bases and V by 7 bases; bases with no gene match: 13. The CDR3 is CASLTSGLTLTYEQYF. The CDR3 nucleotides are TGTGCCAGCCTCACTAGCGGGCTTACGCTTACCTACGAGCAGTACTTC.

The chain uses TRBV9 and TRBJ2-3; 14 bases match TRBD2. CDR3 length: 16 residues. V lost 3 bases, J lost 6 bases, and 6 bases stayed unmatched. CDR1 is SGDLS, CDR2 YYNGEE, per germline. The chain's CDR3 is CASSGRTSGRSDTQYF. CDR3 nucleotide sequence: TGTGCCAGCAGCGGACGGACTAGCGGGAGGTCGGATACGCAGTATTTT.

The V and J genes are TRBV9 and TRBJ2-7, with a tentative D call TRBD1 (6 bases). V was cut by 3 bases and J by 2 bases, with 9 bases left in between. Germline CDR1 and CDR2: SGDLS and YYNGEE. CDR3 length equals 13 residues. The CDR3 protein is CASSGDRPYEQYF. The CDR3 bases are TGTGCCAGCAGCGGTGACAGGCCCTACGAGCAGTACTTC.

The rearrangement links TRBV28 to TRBJ1-3; 7 nucleotides line up with TRBD1. This CDR3 is built from 14 residues. Germline V gives CDR1 MDHEN, CDR2 SYDVKM. The trim removed 1 base at V and 7 bases at J, leaving 4 bases unmatched. The CDR3 nucleotides are TGTGCCAGCAGTTTATCGACAGGGAGGAACACCATATATTTT. Its protein product is CASSLSTGRNTIYF.

V and J are TRBV4-1 and TRBJ2-1; 9 positions agree with TRBD2. The CDR3 is made up of 14 amino acids. Trimming cost V 0 bases and J 12 bases; bases outside gene matches: 6. Germline CDR1 MGHRA, CDR2 YSYEKL. The CDR3, as DNA: TGCGCCAGCAGCCAAGAGGATAGCGGGAGCCGGCAGTTCTTC. This gives the protein CASSQEDSGSRQFF.

The chain joins TRBV28 to TRBJ2-7; tentative D call: TRBD2 (5 bases). The CDR3 contains 14 residues. Trimming stripped 4 bases from V and 0 bases from J, with 10 bases between. CDR1 and CDR2 (germline): MDHEN, SYDVKM. This CDR3 reads CASSSSFSSYEQYF. The CDR3 DNA reads as TGTGCCAGCAGTTCTAGCTTTAGCTCCTACGAGCAGTACTTC.

The chain recombines TRBV5-4 with TRBJ2-1; 9 bases are shared with TRBD2. Germline V gene sequence: CDR1 SGHNT, CDR2 YYREEE (reference sequence). J lost 9 bases, V lost 7 bases, and 11 bases had no gene match. This CDR3 has 14 residues. The CDR3 DNA reads TGTGCCAGCTTTTCCTGGACTAGCGATCGTGAGCAGTTCTTC. Amino acid sequence: CASFSWTSDREQFF.

This clone was seen once. The chain employs TRBV15 and TRBJ1-6, with TRBD1 as a possible D gene (6 bases). This CDR3 comprises 15 residues. Germline values: CDR1 LNHNV, CDR2 YYDKDF (reference sequence). V shed 6 bases and J shed 14 bases, with 23 bases lying between them. CDR3: CATSFGGALARTLHF. CDR3 nucleotide sequence: TGTGCCACCAGTTTCGGGGGGGCCCTAGCTCGAACCCTCCACTTT.

This chain joins TRBV2 and TRBJ1-2, with D unresolved. CDR3 length equals 13 residues. The germline gives CDR1 SNHLY, CDR2 FYNNEI. Trimming shortened V by 1 base and J by 7 bases, and 10 bases separated the two germline ends. Here the CDR3 reads CASSEERERGYTF. The CDR3 DNA reads as TGTGCCAGCAGTGAAGAGCGAGAACGTGGCTACACCTTC. Variable domain in full (rest from reference TRBV2 and TRBJ1-2): EPEVTQTPSHQVTQMGQEVILRCVPISNHLYFYWYRQILGQKVEFLVSFYNNEISEKSEIFDDQFSVERPDGSNFTLKIRSTKLEDSAMYFCASSEERERGYTFGSGTRLTVV.

The V gene is TRBV27, the J gene TRBJ1-1, with D maybe TRBD1 (6 bases). Trimming removed 3 bases from V and 3 bases from J, with 11 bases in between. Germline V CDR1 and CDR2: MNHEY, SMNVEV (reference sequence). The CDR3 runs to 14 residues. The CDR3 DNA reads as TGTGCCAGCAGTTTGTACAGGGCGGACACTGAAGCTTTCTTT. Translated, it gives CASSLYRADTEAFF.

The rearrangement links TRBV29-1 to TRBJ1-4, with TRBD1 identical over 9 bases. The trim removed 7 bases at V and 8 bases at J, leaving 8 bases unmatched. The CDR3 is 13 residues long. CDR1 is SQVTM, CDR2 ANQGSEA, per germline. DNA of the CDR3: TGCAGCGCGGGACAGGGCCAGGACGAAAAACTGTTTTTT. This codes for CSAGQGQDEKLFF.

This chain uses TRBV5-4 with TRBJ1-4; D ambiguous. This CDR3 is built from 18 residues. Trimming shortened V by 3 bases and J by 0 bases, and 18 bases separated the two germline ends. Looked up from germline, CDR1 is SGHNT and CDR2 is YYREEE (reference sequence). DNA for the CDR3: TGTGCCAGCAGCTCACCGAGTCCAAAGACAACAACTAATGAAAAACTGTTTTTT. Protein product: CASSSPSPKTTTNEKLFF.

The rearrangement links TRBV6-5 to TRBJ1-3; 7 positions match TRBD1. This CDR3 has 15 amino acids. Germline CDR1 MNHEY, CDR2 SVGAGI. V lost 6 bases, J lost 0 bases, and 5 bases stayed unmatched. In DNA, the CDR3 is TGTGCCAGCAGAAAGGGACAGTTCTCTGGAAACACCATATATTTT. Its translation is CASRKGQFSGNTIYF.

The chain has TRBV28 and TRBJ1-2; tentative D call: TRBD1 (6 bases). The CDR3 covers 15 residues. The V end lost 3 bases, the J end lost 1 base, and 12 bases lay between the germline ends. Germline V gene data show CDR1 as MDHEN and CDR2 as SYDVKM. The CDR3 nucleotides are TGTGCCAGCAGTTTTGTGTACAGGGATAACTATGGCTACACCTTC. Residues: CASSFVYRDNYGYTF.

This clone was detected only once. V is TRBV25-1 and J is TRBJ2-5, with 7 nucleotides matching TRBD1. V gave up 2 bases and J gave up 5 bases; unmatched junction bases: 8. This CDR3 comprises 15 residues. CDR1 is MGHDK and CDR2 is SYGVNS in the germline V gene. The CDR3 reads CASSEPRTGRETQYF. The CDR3 bases are TGTGCCAGCAGTGAACCCCGGACAGGTCGGGAGACCCAGTACTTC.

J is TRBJ1-1 and V is TRBV19; 7 nucleotides line up with TRBD1. The CDR3 totals 15 residues. V trimming: 7 bases; J trimming: 5 bases; junction bases outside the gene matches: 13. CDR1 is LNHDA and CDR2 is SQIVND in the germline V gene (reference sequence). The CDR3, as DNA: TGTGCCAGTACTAAAGCTTCAGGGGGTAAAACTGAAGCTTTCTTT. Its protein product is CASTKASGGKTEAFF.